This entry is about one T cell receptor (beta chain). Germline CDR1 is SGHTA and CDR2 is FQGNSA. The CDR3 covers 14 residues. Between the trimmed V and J ends, which lost 1 base and 3 bases, there was a span of 9 bases. This record belongs to a study of blood T cell repertoires in COVID-19. TCRdb's table, derived via immunoSEQ multiplex PCR, lists solely in-frame clones and lacks some. The sample has 150,000 or so clones, 84% seen once. The chain carries TRBV7-2 and TRBJ1-2, with D tentatively TRBD1 (5 bases). The sample was peripheral blood. The clonotype comes from a young man with active or convalescent COVID-19. The CDR3 here is CASSLGGADYGYTF. The CDR3 DNA is TGTGCCAGCAGCTTAGGGGGCGCGGACTATGGCTACACCTTC.